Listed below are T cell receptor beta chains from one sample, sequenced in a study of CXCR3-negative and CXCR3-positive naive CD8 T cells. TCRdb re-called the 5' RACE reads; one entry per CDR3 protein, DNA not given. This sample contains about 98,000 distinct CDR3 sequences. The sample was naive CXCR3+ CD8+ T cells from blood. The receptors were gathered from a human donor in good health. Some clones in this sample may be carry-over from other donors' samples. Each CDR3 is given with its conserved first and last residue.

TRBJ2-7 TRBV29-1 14 CSADTTGSCYEQYF
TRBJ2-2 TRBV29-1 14 CSGGTVPGTGELFF
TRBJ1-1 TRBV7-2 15 CASSLVEMGITEAFF
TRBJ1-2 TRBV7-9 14 CASSPRQVLLGYTF
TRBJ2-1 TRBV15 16 CATSTQLAGEHIEQFF
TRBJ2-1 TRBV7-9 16 CASGASGGASYNEQFF
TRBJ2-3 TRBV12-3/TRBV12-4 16 CASGTSGGAGPDTQYF
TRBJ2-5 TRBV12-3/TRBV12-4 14 CASSLQAPGETQYF
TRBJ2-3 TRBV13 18 CASSFIWTSGGITDTQYF
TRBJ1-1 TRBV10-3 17 CAISDPWERNMDTEAFF
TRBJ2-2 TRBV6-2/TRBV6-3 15 CASSYVLDSTGELFF
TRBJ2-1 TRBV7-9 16 CASSPGVGVSYNEQFF
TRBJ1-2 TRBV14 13 CASSQARTNGYTF
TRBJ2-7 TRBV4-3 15 CASSQGAQNSYEQYF
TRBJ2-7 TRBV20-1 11 CSARDQYEQYF
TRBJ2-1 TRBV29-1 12 CSVEEEGNEQFF